These T cell receptor beta chains were read from a single sample in a study of CD8+ T cells in alopecia areata. Repertoires were generated with immunoSEQ multiplex PCR, while TCRdb's copy carries only in-frame clones and drops some. The sample gives about 160,000 clones, 87% of which show up once; roughly 15% is in the top ten. The source was CD8+ T cells sorted from blood, collected at week 0. Every receptor here comes from a human donor with alopecia areata. The CDR3 runs from the conserved cysteine through the conserved F or W. D genes are given only for firm matches. A clone size is listed for some rows: how often the clone was seen (once, few, many), or a class if it is expanded.

D,length,J,size,V,CDR3,DNA
TRBD2,14,TRBJ2-7,.,TRBV9,CASSFRDYTYEQYF,TGTGCCAGCAGCTTCCGGGACTATACCTACGAGCAGTACTTC
TRBD2,15,TRBJ2-1,.,TRBV7-9,CASSLALAAIDEQFF,TGTGCCAGCAGCTTAGCCCTAGCGGCAATAGATGAGCAGTTCTTC
.,12,TRBJ2-3,few,TRBV13,CASSSGDNTQYF,TGTGCCAGCAGCTCGGGGGATAATACGCAGTATTTT
TRBD1,16,TRBJ2-3,.,TRBV19,CASHLGTGGATDTQYF,TGTGCCAGTCATCTTGGGACAGGGGGAGCCACAGATACGCAGTATTTT
.,14,TRBJ2-1,.,TRBV19,CASSIELSYNEQFF,TGTGCCAGTAGTATCGAGCTCTCCTACAATGAGCAGTTCTTC
TRBD1,18,TRBJ1-4,.,TRBV7-9,CASSLPTGQGATKEKLFF,TGTGCCAGCAGCTTACCCACAGGACAGGGGGCGACGAAGGAAAAACTGTTTTTT
TRBD1,14,TRBJ1-5,.,TRBV7-6,CASSLQGANQPQHF,TGTGCCAGCAGCTTACAGGGGGCCAATCAGCCCCAGCATTTT
.,15,TRBJ1-1,.,TRBV5-1,CASSLGLSGYTEAFF,TGCGCCAGCAGCTTGGGCCTCTCCGGGTACACTGAAGCTTTCTTT
.,12,TRBJ2-1,.,TRBV6-5,CASRNLYNEQFF,TGTGCCAGCAGGAACCTCTACAATGAGCAGTTCTTC
.,11,TRBJ2-7,.,TRBV30,CAWTEGYEQYF,TGTGCCTGGACCGAGGGCTACGAGCAGTACTTC
TRBD1,15,TRBJ2-3,once,TRBV5-1,CASSLDGTATDTQYF,TGCGCCAGCAGCTTGGACGGGACAGCCACAGATACGCAGTATTTT
.,14,TRBJ2-2,once,TRBV29-1,CSVEDHFESGELFF,TGCAGCGTTGAAGATCACTTCGAGAGCGGGGAGCTGTTTTTT
.,14,TRBJ2-5,.,TRBV27,CASSAGRGGETQYF,TGTGCCAGCAGTGCCGGACGAGGGGGAGAGACCCAGTACTTC
.,14,TRBJ2-7,.,TRBV19,CASSIQDSSGEQYF,TGTGCCAGTAGTATACAGGATTCCTCCGGCGAGCAGTACTTC
.,16,TRBJ1-5,once,TRBV4-1,CASSQEAEGNGQPQHF,TGCGCCAGCAGCCAAGAAGCGGAGGGGAATGGTCAGCCCCAGCATTTT
TRBD1,14,TRBJ2-7,once,TRBV30,CAWTYSGQGYEQYF,TGTGCCTGGACCTACTCCGGACAGGGCTACGAGCAGTACTTC
.,13,TRBJ2-1,few,TRBV29-1,CSVSPVSYNERFF,TGCAGCGTTTCTCCGGTCTCCTACAATGAGCGGTTCTTC
.,14,TRBJ2-7,.,TRBV29-1,CSVAVRLGGDEQYF,TGCAGCGTTGCTGTCAGACTAGGGGGGGACGAGCAGTACTTC
.,15,TRBJ1-1,.,TRBV10-1,CASSESGTLDTEAFF,TGCGCCAGCAGTGAGTCGGGGACGCTTGACACTGAAGCTTTCTTT
.,14,TRBJ2-3,.,TRBV27,CASTPDPRADTQYF,TGTGCCAGCACCCCTGACCCTCGCGCAGATACGCAGTATTTT
TRBD2,15,TRBJ2-1,.,TRBV7-3,CASSKSSGGYNEQFF,TGTGCCAGCAGCAAAAGTAGCGGGGGCTACAATGAGCAGTTCTTC
.,15,TRBJ2-3,.,TRBV7-3,CASSLTGGGLDTQYF,TGTGCCAGCAGCTTAACAGGCGGAGGATTGGATACGCAGTATTTT
.,14,TRBJ1-2,.,TRBV10-1,CATTRGWDFYGYTF,TGCGCCACAACCCGGGGTTGGGACTTCTATGGCTACACCTTC
.,13,TRBJ2-7,few,TRBV19,CASSIRAGYEQYF,TGTGCCAGTAGTATTCGGGCTGGATACGAGCAGTACTTC
.,18,TRBJ1-5,.,TRBV28,CASSLSGGRDYSNQPQHF,TGTGCCAGCAGTTTGTCAGGAGGTCGGGATTATAGCAATCAGCCCCAGCATTTT
.,13,TRBJ2-7,.,TRBV30,CAWSVNPGYEQYF,TGTGCCTGGAGTGTTAACCCTGGCTACGAGCAGTACTTC
.,13,TRBJ2-1,once,TRBV30,CAWSVLTGNEQFF,TGTGCCTGGAGTGTCTTGACAGGCAATGAGCAGTTCTTC
TRBD1,14,TRBJ1-2,.,TRBV6-5,CASSLGQGHYGYTF,TGTGCCAGCAGTTTAGGACAGGGGCACTATGGCTACACCTTC
TRBD1,17,TRBJ1-1,.,TRBV10-2,CASSVPDRRTMNTEAFF,TGCGCCAGCAGTGTCCCGGACAGGCGGACCATGAACACTGAAGCTTTCTTT
TRBD2,15,TRBJ2-7,.,TRBV12-5,CASGASGGGTYEQYF,TGTGCTAGTGGTGCGAGCGGGGGTGGTACCTACGAGCAGTACTTC
TRBD1,16,TRBJ1-2,.,TRBV9,CASSVEGQGTNYGYTF,TGTGCCAGCAGCGTAGAGGGACAGGGGACTAACTATGGCTACACCTTC
.,15,TRBJ2-7,.,TRBV7-9,CASSLALSSSYEQYF,TGTGCCAGCAGCTTAGCGCTGTCCAGCTCCTACGAGCAGTACTTC
.,12,TRBJ2-3,.,TRBV11-2,CASSFGEDTQYF,TGTGCCAGCAGCTTTGGGGAAGATACGCAGTATTTT
TRBD1,15,TRBJ1-5,.,TRBV5-5,CASSSGTAMPQPQHF,TGTGCCAGCAGCAGCGGGACAGCCATGCCCCAGCCCCAGCATTTT
TRBD1,14,TRBJ1-1,.,TRBV5-1,CASGTDRVNTEAFF,TGCGCCAGCGGGACGGACAGGGTGAACACTGAAGCTTTCTTT
TRBD1,16,TRBJ2-1,.,TRBV6-1,CASSQARGQGSNEQFF,TGTGCCAGCAGTCAAGCCCGGGGACAGGGGAGCAATGAGCAGTTCTTC